The rows below give T cell receptor beta chains drawn from one sample of a study of blood T cell repertoires in COVID-19. TCRdb's copy holds only in-frame clones and misses some; the assay was immunoSEQ multiplex PCR. The table lists approximately 200,000 clones, about nine tenths of them singletons, with approximately 7.2% in the top ten. Sequencing was done on a sample of PBMCs or T cells enriched from blood (not recorded which). These receptors originate from a young man in a cohort exposed to, infected with or recovered from COVID-19 (not recorded which). Both conserved end residues are part of each CDR3. Each record gives: J gene, clone size, D gene, V gene, CDR3 DNA, CDR3 protein. The D gene is left open where the match is weak. Where a row states a size, it is once, few, many or the class of an expanded clone; other rows omit it.

TRBJ2-1	.	.	TRBV6-5	TGTGCCAGCAGTTACTCGCGGGGGCCTCACAATGAGCAGTTCTTC	CASSYSRGPHNEQFF
TRBJ2-3	.	.	TRBV19	TGTGCCAGCTTGGGCGATACGCAGTATTTT	CASLGDTQYF
TRBJ2-2	.	TRBD2	TRBV4-3	TGCGCCAGCAGCCAAGAGGGAGGACTAGCGGCGAACACCGGGGAGCTGTTTTTT	CASSQEGGLAANTGELFF
TRBJ2-2	.	TRBD1	TRBV28	TGTGCCAGCAGTTCTGGACAGGGATTTGTCCACAACACCGGGGAGCTGTTTTTT	CASSSGQGFVHNTGELFF
TRBJ1-4	.	TRBD1	TRBV6-5	TGTGCCAGCAGTTACACGGACAGGAATGAAAAACTGTTTTTT	CASSYTDRNEKLFF
TRBJ1-1	.	.	TRBV5-1	TGCGCCAGCAGCTTGGACGCAGGGATGACTGAAGCTTTCTTT	CASSLDAGMTEAFF
TRBJ2-1	.	.	TRBV19	TGTGCCAGTAGTAACCGGGGTGGGGATGAGCAGTTCTTC	CASSNRGGDEQFF
TRBJ1-1	.	.	TRBV29-1	TGCAGCGTTGATTCAGGCACTGAAGCTTTCTTT	CSVDSGTEAFF
TRBJ1-2	few	TRBD1	TRBV27	TGTGCCAGCAGTTCCTACAGGGGTTACTATGGCTACACCTTC	CASSSYRGYYGYTF
TRBJ2-7	.	TRBD1	TRBV4-2	TGTGCCAGCAGCCAAGGGGACAGGGGGTACGAGCAGTACTTC	CASSQGDRGYEQYF
TRBJ2-7	.	.	TRBV7-2	TGTGCCAGCAGACTAGGACAGCACTACGAGCAGTACTTC	CASRLGQHYEQYF
TRBJ2-1	.	TRBD1	TRBV14	TGTGCCAGCAGCCTAAACCTGGACAGGACGTACAATGAGCAGTTCTTC	CASSLNLDRTYNEQFF
TRBJ2-1	.	.	TRBV6-2/TRBV6-3	TGTGCCAGCAGCCTACAGCCTTACAATGAGCAGTTCTTC	CASSLQPYNEQFF
TRBJ2-1	.	.	TRBV14	TGTGCCAGCAGCCAATTAAGAGCGGAAATTTCCTACAATGAGCAGTTCTTC	CASSQLRAEISYNEQFF
TRBJ2-5	.	TRBD2	TRBV5-4	TGTGCCAGCAGCTTGGGTCTAGCGGGCTTCCAAGAGACCCAGTACTTC	CASSLGLAGFQETQYF
TRBJ2-2	.	TRBD2	TRBV2	TGTGCCAGCAGTTATTGGCGGGAGGGCACCGGGGAGCTGTTTTTT	CASSYWREGTGELFF
TRBJ2-6	.	.	TRBV7-9	TGTGCCAGCAGCTTAGTTATTGGCGCCAACGTCCTGACTTTC	CASSLVIGANVLTF